This is a list of T cell receptor beta chains from one sample in a study of T cell responses to AZD1222 COVID-19 vaccine. Sequenced by immunoSEQ multiplex PCR; TCRdb stores in-frame clones only, minus some. Among 250,000 to 300,000 clones listed, almost 95% were seen once. Sequenced here: peripheral blood, sampled 28 days after the second AZD1222 dose. Receptors originate from an adult who received the AZD1222 COVID-19 vaccine. CDR3s include the opening cysteine and the closing phenylalanine or tryptophan. A D gene is named only where the DNA matches it firmly. The size of a clone is reported for some rows only, either as once, few or many, or as a class for expanded clones.

size	V	J	D	CDR3	DNA
.	TRBV12-5	TRBJ2-1	.	CASGFSPSRGIYNEQFF	TGTGCTAGTGGTTTTTCCCCCTCCAGGGGAATATACAATGAGCAGTTCTTC
.	TRBV28	TRBJ2-7	TRBD2	CAAARAGGYEQYF	TGTGCCGCGGCTAGAGCGGGAGGCTACGAGCAGTACTTC
once	TRBV2	TRBJ1-1	TRBD1	CAILTDRDTEAFF	TGTGCCATCCTTACCGACAGGGACACTGAAGCTTTCTTT
.	TRBV5-1	TRBJ1-1	.	CASSGAGRDTEAFF	TGCGCCAGCAGCGGGGCCGGGCGGGACACTGAAGCTTTCTTT
.	TRBV2	TRBJ2-3	.	CASSLGRLHEDTQYF	TGTGCCAGCAGCCTCGGCAGACTCCATGAAGATACGCAGTATTTT
.	TRBV3-1/TRBV3-2	TRBJ1-1	.	CASSTHGGMNTEAFF	TGTGCCAGCAGCACCCACGGGGGCATGAACACTGAAGCTTTCTTT
.	TRBV30	TRBJ2-7	TRBD2	CAWTRTSGRAREQYF	TGTGCCTGGACCAGGACTAGCGGGAGGGCCAGAGAGCAGTACTTC
.	TRBV5-1	TRBJ2-1	.	CASSLEGPGNEQFF	TGCGCCAGCAGCTTGGAGGGGCCAGGGAATGAGCAGTTCTTC
.	TRBV2	TRBJ1-5	TRBD1	CASSEMGQGSQPQHF	TGTGCCAGCAGTGAAATGGGACAGGGGAGTCAGCCCCAGCATTTT
.	TRBV20-1	TRBJ1-5	.	CSASNEVGGNQPQHF	TGCAGTGCTAGTAACGAGGTAGGAGGCAATCAGCCCCAGCATTTT
.	TRBV29-1	TRBJ1-1	.	CSGELGTGNTEAFF	TGCAGCGGAGAATTGGGAACAGGGAACACTGAAGCTTTCTTT
few	TRBV7-3	TRBJ2-7	.	CASSRYIKPYEQYF	TGTGCCAGCAGCCGGTACATAAAACCCTACGAGCAGTACTTC
.	TRBV6-5	TRBJ2-1	.	CASRRNSYNEQFF	TGTGCCAGCAGGAGGAACAGCTACAATGAGCAGTTCTTC
.	TRBV9	TRBJ2-2	TRBD2	CASSAPGLASGELFF	TGTGCCAGCAGCGCTCCGGGACTAGCTTCCGGGGAGCTGTTTTTT
.	TRBV28	TRBJ1-4	.	CASIGRGFEKLFF	TGTGCCAGCATAGGGAGGGGGTTTGAAAAACTGTTTTTT
.	TRBV3-1/TRBV3-2	TRBJ1-5	.	CASSQGPGIGQPQHF	TGTGCCAGCAGCCAAGGTCCCGGGATAGGTCAGCCCCAGCATTTT
.	TRBV14	TRBJ2-6	.	CASSKTGGSGANVLTF	TGTGCCAGCAGCAAGACAGGTGGTTCTGGGGCCAACGTCCTGACTTTC
.	TRBV18	TRBJ2-1	TRBD1	CASSPSGTGLYTNEQFF	TGTGCCAGCTCACCCTCCGGGACAGGGCTTTATACCAATGAGCAGTTCTTC
.	TRBV5-5	TRBJ2-1	.	CASSQTGGGYNEQFF	TGTGCCAGCAGCCAGACAGGTGGGGGATACAATGAGCAGTTCTTC
once	TRBV24-1	TRBJ2-1	TRBD2	CATSGLTSGEYNEQFF	TGTGCCACCAGTGGCCTGACTAGCGGGGAGTACAATGAGCAGTTCTTC
.	TRBV5-4	TRBJ2-7	.	CASSHRDGTYEQYF	TGTGCCAGCAGCCACCGGGACGGGACCTACGAGCAGTACTTC
.	TRBV29-1	TRBJ2-7	TRBD1	CSVERGTEVDF	TGCAGCGTTGAAAGGGGGACAGAGGTAGACTTC
.	TRBV7-2	TRBJ2-1	.	CASSLVNNEQFF	TGTGCCAGCAGCTTAGTAAACAATGAGCAGTTCTTC
few	TRBV5-4	TRBJ1-4	.	CASSSGVGHEKLFF	TGTGCCAGCAGCTCCGGGGTGGGGCACGAAAAACTGTTTTTT
.	TRBV24-1	TRBJ1-5	.	CATSDLRHRNQPQHF	TGTGCCACCAGTGATTTAAGGCACCGCAATCAGCCCCAGCATTTT
.	TRBV18	TRBJ2-5	.	CASSTGQETQYF	TGTGCCAGCTCAACCGGCCAAGAGACCCAGTACTTC
.	TRBV6-5	TRBJ1-3	TRBD1	CASSRQGGTGNTIYF	TGTGCCAGCAGTCGACAGGGGGGGACTGGAAACACCATATATTTT